The subject of this entry is one TCR beta chain. Its antigen is still unknown. Germline V lookup: CDR1 SGDLS, CDR2 YYNGEE. CDR3 length equals 15 residues. V was pared by 0 bases and J by 2 bases, with 12 bases between. The data derive from a study of cytomegalovirus exposure and HLA in healthy donors. Study-wide results and caveats: Later work found most CMV-associated TCR beta chains apparently HLA-restricted. In vitro assays verified that a few CMV-associated chains recognized CMV antigens specifically. When a later analysis compared HLA-associated TCR beta chains with equally common others, the HLA-associated chains turned out to be more clonally expanded and to have lower generation probabilities.

This PCR relied on a set of 60 Vbeta primers and 13 Jbeta primers. Sequencing was performed with immunoSEQ multiplex PCR; in TCRdb, only in-frame clones are kept and a portion is missing. The data show over 150,000 clones, roughly four fifths seen once. This clonotype was obtained from a man aged 18 to 35 in good health and CMV-seronegative. The V and J genes are TRBV9 and TRBJ2-7; TRBD1 is a possible D gene (5 bases). The specimen sequenced was PBMCs. The CDR3 DNA is TGTGCCAGCAGCGTAGAGGGGTCCCTAGCCTACGAGCAGTACTTC. As protein: CASSVEGSLAYEQYF.